The entry that follows covers one T cell receptor beta chain sequence. The antigen is undetermined. This sample also contains other DNA sequences that code for the same CDR3. The sample originates from a study of CD8+ T cells in alopecia areata. Overall study findings and caveats: Throughout tofacitinib, many expanded lesional clones continued to persist in scalp and blood.

Treatment meaning: oral pan-JAK inhibitor, 5-10 mg twice daily. Researchers took lesional scalp punch biopsies and peripheral blood from people who were alopecia areata patients. RNA, once extracted, was reverse transcribed into cDNA for use as the sequencing template. Sequencing used immunoSEQ multiplex PCR; TCRdb keeps in-frame clones, though not all of them. The repertoire holds around 270,000 clones, with 58% as singletons. The sample in question was CD4+ T cells sorted from blood, obtained at week 24, from a patient treated with tofacitinib. The receptor's source is a human donor with alopecia areata.

The CDR3 loop is CASSQEPDQPQHF. In nucleotides, the CDR3 is TGTGCCAGCAGCCAAGAGCCCGATCAGCCCCAGCATTTT. The chain joins TRBV4-2 to TRBJ1-5; unclear D gene. The germline V gene has CDR1 LGHNA and CDR2 YNFKEQ. CDR3 length: 13 residues. Trimming shortened V by 0 bases and J by 5 bases, and 5 bases separated the two germline ends.